The 5 T cell receptor beta chains below come from one sample, sequenced in a study of prognosis after radiotherapy for stage I lung cancer listed by TCRdb under 2021. The data were produced on an Illumina HiSeq 3000. Two rounds of multiplex PCR were used to amplify the TCR beta CDR3 region from genomic DNA. In the first PCR round, primers specific to each TRBV and TRBJ gene were used, and the primer sequences were filed in Chinese patent CN105087789A. TCRdb redid the processing of the public reads, applying fastp at Q25 and MiXCR, and retained in-frame beta chains. Each entry is one CDR3 protein sequence, shown with its most common DNA and genes. This sample has about 51,000 distinct CDR3 sequences in its table, and less than 35% of those were observed once. Together, the top ten hold 9.2% of the sample. Sample: PBMCs, taken before or after stereotactic body radiation therapy (not recorded which). The source is a donor over 45 with non-small cell lung cancer.

With regard to this clonotype: With a far larger clone one base away, a read error is the likely cause. The gene calls are TRBV6-2 or TRBV6-3 and TRBJ2-3, with D perhaps assigned TRBD1 or TRBD2 (5 bases each). CDR3 length: 13 amino acids. Trimming removed 6 bases from V and 11 bases from J, with 18 bases in between. Germline lookup yields CDR1 MNHEY and CDR2 SVGEGT. The CDR3 loop reads CASSPGAGSVQYF. DNA of the CDR3: TGTGCCAGCAGCCCCGGGGCGGGTTCGGTGCAGTATTTT.

This clonotype has at least ten counts. This chain connects TRBV5-1 to TRBJ2-2; 10 bases fit TRBD2. J gave up 3 bases and V 3 bases, and 2 bases lay outside the gene matches. The CDR3 is made up of 15 amino acids. CDR1 is SGHRS, CDR2 YFSETQ, per germline. The CDR3 reads CASSSLAGDTGELFF. The DNA for the CDR3 is TGCGCCAGCAGCTCGCTAGCGGGGGACACCGGGGAGCTGTTTTTT. The full variable domain, completed using reference TRBV5-1 and TRBJ2-2, is KAGVTQTPRYLIKTRGQQVTLSCSPISGHRSVSWYQQTPGQGLQFLFEYFSETQRNKGNFPGRFSGRQFSNSRSEMNVSTLELGDSALYLCASSSLAGDTGELFFGEGSRLTVL.

The J gene is TRBJ2-7, the V gene TRBV11-2, with D tentatively TRBD2 (5 bases). V was shortened by 5 bases and J by 2 bases, with 19 bases between the two germline ends. The germline V gene encodes CDR1 SGHAT and CDR2 FQNNGV. The CDR3 covers 16 residues. CDR3 region: CASSLPPGWVAYEQYF. The CDR3 region has the DNA TGTGCCAGCAGCCTTCCCCCGGGGTGGGTGGCCTACGAGCAGTACTTC.

Only a few counts were recorded for this clonotype. The J gene is TRBJ2-7, the V gene TRBV6-9, with TRBD2 matching over 9 bases. V dropped 3 bases and J dropped 2; count of bases not matched to a gene: 5. The germline V gene has CDR1 MNHGY and CDR2 SVAAGI. CDR3 size: 15 residues. The CDR3, as DNA: TGTGCCAGCAGTTACAGTGCTAGCGGGACCTACGAGCAGTACTTC. It encodes CASSYSASGTYEQYF.

This sequence joins TRBV7-9 and TRBJ2-1, with D uncertain. The CDR3 is made up of 14 amino acids. Trimming stripped 2 bases from V and 7 bases from J, with 12 bases between. CDR1 and CDR2 (germline): SEHNR, FQNEAQ (reference sequence). CDR3 residues: CASSLSGDVNEQFF. The CDR3 nucleotides are TGTGCCAGCAGCTTATCTGGAGACGTTAATGAGCAGTTCTTC. Full variable domain (outside the CDR3, taken from reference TRBV7-9 and TRBJ2-1): DTGVSQNPRHKITKRGQNVTFRCDPISEHNRLYWYRQTLGQGPEFLTYFQNEAQLEKSRLLSDRFSAERPKGSFSTLEIQRTEQGDSAMYLCASSLSGDVNEQFFGPGTRLTVL.